The 21 T cell receptor beta chains in this list originate from one sample, sequenced in a study of graft-versus-host responses after intestinal transplantation. These receptors have no identified antigens. The assay was immunoSEQ multiplex PCR, and TCRdb's table has in-frame clones only and misses some. The sample consists of tens of thousands of clones, 91% of them appearing once. The sample in question was unstimulated CD4+ T cells sorted from spleen or lymph node cells, obtained before intestinal transplant. Receptor source: a human donor who received an intestinal transplant.

This chain uses TRBV15 with TRBJ2-7; perhaps TRBD1 as D (6 bases). V lost 4 bases, J lost 0 bases, and 10 bases lay in between. Germline assignment: CDR1 LNHNV and CDR2 YYDKDF (reference sequence). This CDR3 has 14 residues. The chain's CDR3 is CATSIPGASYEQYF. The CDR3 region has the DNA TGTGCCACCAGCATCCCAGGGGCCTCCTACGAGCAGTACTTC.

The V and J genes are TRBV27 and TRBJ1-2; 8 positions agree with TRBD1. This CDR3 is built from 15 residues. Trimming at V came to 5 bases and at J to 4 bases, leaving 9 bases not matched to a gene. Looked up from germline, CDR1 is MNHEY and CDR2 is SMNVEV (reference sequence). For the CDR3, the DNA is TGTGCCAGCAGTCCACAACCAGGGGGCGGCTATGGCTACACCTTC. Its protein product is CASSPQPGGGYGYTF.

This clone was seen only once. The chain combines TRBV9 with TRBJ2-1, with 7 bases that match TRBD2. Germline CDR1 is SGDLS and CDR2 is YYNGEE. This CDR3 spans 14 amino acids. After removal of 0 bases from V and 6 bases from J, the junction contained 3 bases not matched to a gene. CDR3 in amino acids: CASSVDSGVNEQFF. In nucleotides, the CDR3 is TGTGCCAGCAGCGTAGACAGCGGGGTCAATGAGCAGTTCTTC.

The rearrangement joins TRBV7-2 to TRBJ2-2; D unresolved. Trimming pared 1 base from V and 1 base from J, leaving 4 bases between. Germline V gene sequence: CDR1 SGHTA, CDR2 FQGNSA. This CDR3 is 14 amino acids long. The CDR3 DNA sequence: TGTGCCAGCAGCTTAGTCAGGAACACCGGGGAGCTGTTTTTT. Protein product: CASSLVRNTGELFF.

This clone occurred a few times. The chain couples TRBV10-1 to TRBJ2-7; 8 bases line up with TRBD2. Per the germline V gene, CDR1 is WNHNN and CDR2 is SYGVQD (reference sequence). The CDR3 has 13 amino acids. After removal of 4 bases from V and 5 bases from J, the junction contained 4 bases not matched to a gene. The CDR3 region is CASSAATSDEQYF. The CDR3 DNA follows: TGCGCCAGCAGTGCCGCGACTAGCGACGAGCAGTACTTC.

The V and J genes are TRBV18 and TRBJ1-6; 7 bases are a match to TRBD1. CDR3 length: 14 amino acids. In germline, CDR1 is KGHSH, CDR2 LQKENI. J gave up 10 bases and V 6 bases, and 9 bases lay outside the gene matches. The DNA of the CDR3 is TGTGCCAGCTCGGAAGGGGGCCGGGGATCACCCCTCCACTTT. Its protein is CASSEGGRGSPLHF.

The chain couples TRBV14 to TRBJ1-2; 9 positions agree with TRBD1. From germline, CDR1 is SGHDN and CDR2 FVKESK. There are 14 residues in the CDR3. The V gene end was trimmed by 4 bases and the J gene end by 4 bases; junction bases not matched to a gene: 4. The CDR3 loop reads CASSPGQGSYGYTF. The CDR3 nucleotides are TGTGCCAGCAGCCCAGGACAGGGGAGCTATGGCTACACCTTC.

This chain connects TRBV5-1 to TRBJ1-2; 8 nucleotides match TRBD1. This CDR3 has 14 amino acids. Germline V gene data show CDR1 as SGHRS and CDR2 as YFSETQ. V dropped 0 bases and J dropped 4; count of bases not matched to a gene: 2. The CDR3 coding sequence is TGCGCCAGCAGCTTGGACCAGGGGGCCTATGGCTACACCTTC. This translates into CASSLDQGAYGYTF. The full variable domain, with the rest looked up from reference TRBV5-1 and TRBJ1-2, is KAGVTQTPRYLIKTRGQQVTLSCSPISGHRSVSWYQQTPGQGLQFLFEYFSETQRNKGNFPGRFSGRQFSNSRSEMNVSTLELGDSALYLCASSLDQGAYGYTFGSGTRLTVV.

This rearrangement joins TRBV14 to TRBJ2-5; possible D gene TRBD2, 5 bases. This CDR3 comprises 18 residues. Germline V gives CDR1 SGHDN, CDR2 FVKESK. Between the trimmed V and J ends, which lost 3 bases and 0 bases, there was a span of 20 bases. The CDR3 protein is CASSQFRIGSGYQETQYF. The DNA of the CDR3 is TGTGCCAGCAGCCAGTTCAGGATCGGGTCGGGGTACCAAGAGACCCAGTACTTC.

J is TRBJ1-1 and V is TRBV19; the D is unclear. Trimming stripped 8 bases from V and 0 bases from J, with 16 bases between. This CDR3 has 15 amino acids. Germline CDR1 LNHDA, CDR2 SQIVND (reference sequence). The CDR3 region is CASFPRGLMNTEAFF. Here the CDR3 DNA reads TGTGCCAGTTTTCCCCGGGGTTTAATGAACACTGAAGCTTTCTTT.

CDR3 coding DNA: TGTGCCAGCAGTTACTCCTGGGACAGGGAGAGGTCCTACACCTTC. Protein sequence: CASSYSWDRERSYTF. The chain carries TRBV6-5 and TRBJ1-2; TRBD1 matches at 9 bases. J lost 10 bases, V lost 0 bases, and 9 bases had no gene match. The CDR3 extends over 15 amino acids. Per the germline V gene, CDR1 is MNHEY and CDR2 is SVGAGI.

This clone has only a few counts. This sequence joins TRBV2 and TRBJ1-2; D might be TRBD1 (5 bases). CDR1 and CDR2 (germline): SNHLY, FYNNEI. This CDR3 region has 14 residues. V lost 11 bases and J lost 7, with 23 bases in between. CDR3 amino acids: CAGGLRTTKSGYTF. In nucleotides, the CDR3 is TGTGCCGGAGGGTTACGGACAACAAAAAGTGGCTACACCTTC. The variable domain in full, completed from reference TRBV2 and TRBJ1-2, reads EPEVTQTPSHQVTQMGQEVILRCVPISNHLYFYWYRQILGQKVEFLVSFYNNEISEKSEIFDDQFSVERPDGSNFTLKIRSTKLEDSAMYFCAGGLRTTKSGYTFGSGTRLTVV.

The chain is built from TRBV19 and TRBJ1-4, with TRBD1 matching 10 bases. This CDR3 is 16 amino acids long. Unmatched junction bases numbered 7, after V lost 2 bases and J lost 7 bases. Germline CDR1 and CDR2: LNHDA and SQIVND (reference sequence). The CDR3 sequence: CASSIFRTGGGEKLFF. CDR3 nucleotides: TGTGCCAGTAGTATATTCCGGACAGGGGGGGGTGAAAAACTGTTTTTT.

The rearrangement uses TRBV7-2 and TRBJ2-7; 11 positions agree with TRBD1. Germline values: CDR1 SGHTA, CDR2 FQGNSA. The CDR3 has 17 amino acids. The V and J ends lost 0 bases and 5 bases, in that order; junction bases with no gene match: 9. CDR3 bases: TGTGCCAGCAGCTTAGCGACAAGGGACAGGGGGTGGGACGAGCAGTACTTC. This sequence encodes CASSLATRDRGWDEQYF. Drawing the rest from reference TRBV7-2 and TRBJ2-7, the complete variable domain is GAGVSQSPSNKVTEKGKDVELRCDPISGHTALYWYRQSLGQGLEFLIYFQGNSAPDKSGLPSDRFSAERTGGSVSTLTIQRTQQEDSAVYLCASSLATRDRGWDEQYFGPGTRLTVT.

The J gene is TRBJ2-1, the V gene TRBV19; D is unresolved. The CDR3 extends over 12 amino acids. CDR1 and CDR2 (germline): LNHDA, SQIVND (reference sequence). The germline V and J ends were trimmed by 5 bases and 11 bases, with 13 bases remaining between them. CDR3 nucleotide sequence: TGTGCCAGTAGTGACCGAGGTTGGAAGCAGTTCTTC. It yields the protein CASSDRGWKQFF.

The chain carries TRBV2 and TRBJ1-1; D unclear. This CDR3 has 13 amino acids. V lost 6 bases to trimming and J lost 4 bases, with 12 bases between them. The germline gives CDR1 SNHLY, CDR2 FYNNEI. The CDR3 nucleotides are TGTGCCAGCAGCGACGAGGGAGGCACTGAAGCTTTCTTT. It translates to CASSDEGGTEAFF.

The chain carries TRBV27 and TRBJ2-3; TRBD2 matches 11 bases. V lost 5 bases to trimming and J lost 5 bases; unmatched junction nucleotides: 18. This CDR3 is built from 19 residues. The germline V gene has CDR1 MNHEY and CDR2 SMNVEV (reference sequence). CDR3 DNA: TGTGCCAGCAGTCCCGACGCCATCCTTAGCGGGGGGGCCGGAGATACGCAGTATTTT. As protein: CASSPDAILSGGAGDTQYF.

The chain couples TRBV4-3 to TRBJ2-3; weak D call: TRBD1 (7 bases). The germline V and J ends were trimmed by 4 bases and 3 bases, with 14 bases remaining between them. The CDR3 extends over 15 amino acids. CDR1 LGHNA and CDR2 YSLEER come from the germline V gene. DNA for the CDR3: TGCGCCAGCAGCCGAGAGACAGGGAGGACAGATACGCAGTATTTT. As protein: CASSRETGRTDTQYF.

The chain recombines TRBV7-9 with TRBJ2-3; a weak D match, TRBD2 (5 bases). V was trimmed by 2 bases and J by 4 bases, leaving 16 bases between them. The CDR3 has 16 residues. Germline CDR1 and CDR2: SEHNR and FQNEAQ (reference sequence). CDR3 region: CASSLYRGLVADTQYF. CDR3 sequence (DNA): TGTGCCAGCAGCTTATATCGGGGTCTTGTTGCAGATACGCAGTATTTT.

The chain links TRBV2 to TRBJ2-5, with a possible D match to TRBD1 (6 bases). V gave up 0 bases and J gave up 11 bases, with 13 bases separating them. From germline, CDR1 is SNHLY and CDR2 FYNNEI. The CDR3 length is 13 residues. CDR3 sequence (DNA): TGTGCCAGCAGTGAAGCGGGACACTTAGGGCAGTACTTC. As protein: CASSEAGHLGQYF.

This chain links TRBV15 with TRBJ1-5; D gene uncertain. This CDR3 has 16 amino acids. Trimming took off 3 bases at V and 3 bases at J, with 15 bases between the two ends. Per the germline V gene, CDR1 is LNHNV and CDR2 is YYDKDF (reference sequence). The CDR3 sequence is CATSREHPAANQPQHF. CDR3 DNA: TGTGCCACCAGCAGGGAACACCCGGCGGCCAATCAGCCCCAGCATTTT.